The 15 T cell receptor beta chains below were found in one sample sequenced in a study of T-cell memory formation after mild COVID-19. MiXCR, run by TCRdb on the 5' RACE reads, gives a single entry per CDR3 protein. The sample has about 290,000 distinct CDR3 sequences, more than 15% seen once. Sequencing was done on a sample of PBMCs or a T cell subset sorted from them (not recorded which). These receptors all stem from a man younger than 35 who had mild COVID-19 (a few samples of this study predate the infection). Cell type and time point are not known.

This clonotype was picked up many times. The V and J genes are TRBV5-1 and TRBJ2-1; D is ambiguous. The ends were cut back, 7 bases at V and 14 bases at J, with 19 bases in the middle. CDR1 SGHRS and CDR2 YFSETQ come from the germline V gene. There are 12 residues in the CDR3. The CDR3 DNA is TGCGCCAGCGGCCCGGGCCTCGCTGGGGAGTTCTTC. This encodes CASGPGLAGEFF. Supplemented by reference TRBV5-1 and TRBJ2-1, the full variable domain reads KAGVTQTPRYLIKTRGQQVTLSCSPISGHRSVSWYQQTPGQGLQFLFEYFSETQRNKGNFPGRFSGRQFSNSRSEMNVSTLELGDSALYLCASGPGLAGEFFGPGTRLTVL.

This clonotype was recorded at least ten times. This chain uses TRBV4-3 with TRBJ1-2; possibly TRBD1 for D (6 bases). Germline CDR1 LGHNA, CDR2 YSLEER. This CDR3 comprises 15 residues. The ends were cut back, 4 bases at V and 5 bases at J, with 17 bases in the middle. CDR3 DNA: TGCGCCAGCAGCCTAGGGGGGGGCCTGCCATATGGCTACACCTTC. This gives the protein CASSLGGGLPYGYTF.

This chain links TRBV12-3 or TRBV12-4 with TRBJ2-3; TRBD2 matches at 11 bases. The trim removed 5 bases at V and 6 bases at J, leaving 10 bases unmatched. The CDR3 runs to 16 residues. CDR3 protein: CASSRAGTSGLDTQYF. The CDR3 DNA is TGTGCCAGCAGTCGCGCCGGGACTAGCGGCCTTGATACGCAGTATTTT.

V is TRBV4-1 and J is TRBJ2-7; D call uncertain. Germline V gene data show CDR1 as MGHRA and CDR2 as YSYEKL. The CDR3 length is 12 residues. V was cut by 3 bases and J by 0 bases, with 3 bases left in between. DNA of the CDR3: TGCGCCAGCAGCCAGACCTCCTACGAGCAGTACTTC. The encoded protein is CASSQTSYEQYF.

This clonotype was detected many times. The rearrangement uses TRBV6-5 and TRBJ1-4; 7 positions match TRBD1. Germline CDR1 and CDR2: MNHEY and SVGAGI. Trimming cost V 6 bases and J 3 bases; bases outside gene matches: 4. This CDR3 spans 14 amino acids. The CDR3 nucleotides read TGTGCCAGCAGAGACAGGGACTCTAATGAAAAACTGTTTTTT. Translation: CASRDRDSNEKLFF.

The rearrangement uses TRBV5-1 and TRBJ2-3, with TRBD1 as a possible D gene (5 bases). The V gene's germline CDR1 is SGHRS and CDR2 YFSETQ. This CDR3 has 17 amino acids. V gave up 4 bases and J gave up 0 bases, with 18 bases separating them. The CDR3 coding sequence is TGCGCCAGCAGCCCCTTCCGGTTAAGACAGAGCACAGATACGCAGTATTTT. Translated, it gives CASSPFRLRQSTDTQYF.

In nucleotides, the CDR3 is TGCAGCCCGATACGGGAAACGCCAGATACGCAGTATTTT. This gives the protein CSPIRETPDTQYF. The rearrangement joins TRBV20-1 to TRBJ2-3, with TRBD2 as a possible D gene (5 bases). The CDR3 sequence is 13 residues long. Germline V gene lookup returns CDR1 DFQATT and CDR2 SNEGSKA (reference sequence).

This clonotype was seen repeatedly, ten times or more. The chain recombines TRBV7-8 with TRBJ2-2, with a possible D match to TRBD1 (6 bases). The CDR3 contains 16 residues. The V gene lost 5 bases and the J gene lost 1 base, with 14 bases spanning the gap. Germline lookup yields CDR1 SGHVS and CDR2 FQNEAQ. The CDR3 here is CASSPRQAKNTGELFF. The CDR3 DNA is TGTGCCAGCAGCCCAAGACAGGCAAAGAACACCGGGGAGCTGTTTTTT.

The genes are TRBV4-1 and TRBJ1-4, with 7 bases that match TRBD1. The CDR3 is made up of 14 amino acids. Trimming at V came to 0 bases and at J to 6 bases, leaving 1 base not matched to a gene. CDR1 and CDR2 (germline): MGHRA, YSYEKL. CDR3 nucleotides: TGCGCCAGCAGCCAAGACAGGGGGGATGAAAAACTGTTTTTT. Its translation is CASSQDRGDEKLFF.

The chain has TRBV7-2 and TRBJ1-2, with TRBD1 as a possible D gene (5 bases). The CDR3 extends over 16 amino acids. Trimming cost V 2 bases and J 4 bases, with 17 bases left between them. Germline CDR1 SGHTA, CDR2 FQGNSA. The CDR3 region has the DNA TGTGCCAGCAGCTTACTTGGGACGGATCAAAGCTATGGCTACACCTTC. Amino acid sequence: CASSLLGTDQSYGYTF.

The chain recombines TRBV24-1 with TRBJ2-2; D is perhaps TRBD1 (6 bases). CDR1 KGHDR and CDR2 SFDVKD come from the germline V gene. CDR3 length: 15 amino acids. Deletions cut 9 bases from V and 2 bases from J, with 15 bases between. The CDR3 is CATAEAQGNTGELFF. CDR3 coding DNA: TGTGCCACCGCAGAGGCACAGGGTAACACCGGGGAGCTGTTTTTT.

This chain joins TRBV18 and TRBJ2-1; D remains ambiguous. The germline V and J ends were trimmed by 1 base and 6 bases, with 7 bases remaining between them. The germline CDR1 and CDR2 sequences are KGHSH and LQKENI. This CDR3 contains 13 residues. CDR3 nucleotide sequence: TGTGCCAGCTCACCACTCATGGGCAATGAGCAGTTCTTC. Translating it yields CASSPLMGNEQFF.

This clonotype was found a few times. The chain is built from TRBV20-1 and TRBJ2-3; 10 nucleotides align to TRBD1. Germline V CDR1 and CDR2: DFQATT, SNEGSKA (reference sequence). The CDR3 contains 16 residues. V shed 0 bases, J shed 4 bases, and the junction held 7 bases outside the gene matches. The DNA of the CDR3 is TGCAGTGCTAGAGAGAGAGACAGGGGGCTTGCAGATACGCAGTATTTT. Protein sequence: CSARERDRGLADTQYF.

This chain connects TRBV20-1 to TRBJ1-1; D is ambiguous. Germline loops: CDR1 DFQATT, CDR2 SNEGSKA (reference sequence). Deletions cut 2 bases from V and 0 bases from J, with 4 bases between. The CDR3 runs to 12 residues. The CDR3 coding sequence is TGCAGTGCTAGACCGATGAACACTGAAGCTTTCTTT. It translates to CSARPMNTEAFF.

The chain has TRBV5-1 and TRBJ2-5, with a possible D match to TRBD2 (5 bases). The CDR3 is 13 residues long. The germline gives CDR1 SGHRS, CDR2 YFSETQ. V was clipped by 7 bases and J by 5 bases, with 15 bases between them. CDR3 nucleotide sequence: TGCGCCAGCTTGGCGGACGGGATGGAGACCCAGTACTTC. Translating gives CASLADGMETQYF. Combining the CDR3 with reference TRBV5-1 and TRBJ2-5 gives the whole variable domain KAGVTQTPRYLIKTRGQQVTLSCSPISGHRSVSWYQQTPGQGLQFLFEYFSETQRNKGNFPGRFSGRQFSNSRSEMNVSTLELGDSALYLCASLADGMETQYFGPGTRLLVL.